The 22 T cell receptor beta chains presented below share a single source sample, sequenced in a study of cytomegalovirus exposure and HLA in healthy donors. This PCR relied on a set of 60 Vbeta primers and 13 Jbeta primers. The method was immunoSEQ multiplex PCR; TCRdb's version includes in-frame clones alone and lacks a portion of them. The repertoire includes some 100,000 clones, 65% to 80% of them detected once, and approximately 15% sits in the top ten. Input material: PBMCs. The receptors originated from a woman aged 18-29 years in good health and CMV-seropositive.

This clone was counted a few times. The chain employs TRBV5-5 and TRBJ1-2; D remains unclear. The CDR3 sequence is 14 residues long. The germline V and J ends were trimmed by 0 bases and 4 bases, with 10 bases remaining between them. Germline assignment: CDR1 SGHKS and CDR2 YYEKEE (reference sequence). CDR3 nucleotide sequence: TGTGCCAGCAGCTTGGGCGGCAGCGTCTATGGCTACACCTTC. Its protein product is CASSLGGSVYGYTF.

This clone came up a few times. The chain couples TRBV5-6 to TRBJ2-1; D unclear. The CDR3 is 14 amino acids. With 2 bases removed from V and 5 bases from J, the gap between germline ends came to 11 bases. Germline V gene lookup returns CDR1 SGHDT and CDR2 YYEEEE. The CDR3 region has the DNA TGTGCCAGCAGCTTAGATGGGCTAAACAATGAGCAGTTCTTC. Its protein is CASSLDGLNNEQFF.

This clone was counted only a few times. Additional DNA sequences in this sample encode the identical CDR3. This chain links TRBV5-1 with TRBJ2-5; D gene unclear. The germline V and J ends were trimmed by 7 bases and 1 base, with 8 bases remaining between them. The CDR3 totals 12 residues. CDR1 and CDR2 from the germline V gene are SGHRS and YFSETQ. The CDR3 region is CASRPGQETQYF. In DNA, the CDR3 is TGCGCCAGCCGCCCGGGCCAAGAGACCCAGTACTTC.

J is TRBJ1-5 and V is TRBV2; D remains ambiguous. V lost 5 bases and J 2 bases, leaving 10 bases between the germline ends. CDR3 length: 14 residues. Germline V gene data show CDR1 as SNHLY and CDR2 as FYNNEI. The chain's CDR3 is CASSRTQGNQPQHF. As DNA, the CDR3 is TGTGCCAGCAGTAGGACTCAGGGCAATCAGCCCCAGCATTTT.

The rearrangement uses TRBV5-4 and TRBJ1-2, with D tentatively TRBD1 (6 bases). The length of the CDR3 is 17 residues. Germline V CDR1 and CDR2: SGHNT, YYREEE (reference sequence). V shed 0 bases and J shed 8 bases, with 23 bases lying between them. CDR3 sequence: CASSLAEGWTESKGYTF. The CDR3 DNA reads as TGTGCCAGCAGCTTGGCCGAGGGGTGGACAGAATCGAAAGGCTACACCTTC.

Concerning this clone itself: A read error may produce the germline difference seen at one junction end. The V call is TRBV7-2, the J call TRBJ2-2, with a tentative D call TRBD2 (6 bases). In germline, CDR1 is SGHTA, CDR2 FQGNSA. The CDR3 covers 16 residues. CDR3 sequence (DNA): TGTGCCAGCAGCTTATCTACATTCCCTTCGGGCGGGGAGCTGCTTTTT. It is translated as CASSLSTFPSGGELLF.

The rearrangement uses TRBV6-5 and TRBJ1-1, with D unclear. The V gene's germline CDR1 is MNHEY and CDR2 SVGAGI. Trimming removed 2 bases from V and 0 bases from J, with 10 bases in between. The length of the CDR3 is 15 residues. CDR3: CASSYARSLNTEAFF. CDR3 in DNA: TGTGCCAGCAGTTACGCGAGAAGTCTGAACACTGAAGCTTTCTTT.

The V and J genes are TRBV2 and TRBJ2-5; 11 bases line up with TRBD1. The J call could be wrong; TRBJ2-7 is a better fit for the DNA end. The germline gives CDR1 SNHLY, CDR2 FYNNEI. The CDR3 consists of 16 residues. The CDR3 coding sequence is TGTGCCAGCAGGGCCAAGGGACAGGGGGAGATATACGAGCAGTACTTC. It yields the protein CASRAKGQGEIYEQYF.

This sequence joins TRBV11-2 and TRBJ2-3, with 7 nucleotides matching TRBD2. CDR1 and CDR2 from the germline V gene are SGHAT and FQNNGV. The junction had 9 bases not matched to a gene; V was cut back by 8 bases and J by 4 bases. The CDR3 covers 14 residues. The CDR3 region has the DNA TGTGCCAGCGGGGGGGAGGGGTGGTCAGATACGCAGTATTTT. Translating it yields CASGGEGWSDTQYF.

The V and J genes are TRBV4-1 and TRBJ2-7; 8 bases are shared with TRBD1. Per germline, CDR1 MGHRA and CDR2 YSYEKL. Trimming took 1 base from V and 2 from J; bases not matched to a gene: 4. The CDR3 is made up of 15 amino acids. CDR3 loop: CASSQVGQAPYEQYF. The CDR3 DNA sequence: TGCGCCAGCAGCCAAGTGGGACAGGCCCCCTACGAGCAGTACTTC.

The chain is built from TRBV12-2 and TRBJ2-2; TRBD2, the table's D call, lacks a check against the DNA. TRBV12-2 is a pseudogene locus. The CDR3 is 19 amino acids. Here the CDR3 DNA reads TGTGCAAGTCGCTTAGGGCCCAACGCGGGGAGGCGCGGTACCGGGGAGCTGTTTTTT. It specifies CASRLGPNAGRRGTGELFF.

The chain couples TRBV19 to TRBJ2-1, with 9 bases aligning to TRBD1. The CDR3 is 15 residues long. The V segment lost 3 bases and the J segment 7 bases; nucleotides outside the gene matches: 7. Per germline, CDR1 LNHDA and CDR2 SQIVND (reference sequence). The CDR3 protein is CASSIGGTGLNEQFF. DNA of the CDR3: TGTGCCAGTAGTATTGGTGGGACAGGGTTGAATGAGCAGTTCTTC.

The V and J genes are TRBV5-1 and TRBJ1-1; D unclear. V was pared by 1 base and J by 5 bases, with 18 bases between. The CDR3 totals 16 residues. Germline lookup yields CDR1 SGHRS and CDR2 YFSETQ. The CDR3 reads CASSLTIGLAGTEAFF. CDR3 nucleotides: TGCGCCAGCAGCTTGACGATCGGACTGGCTGGTACTGAAGCTTTCTTT.

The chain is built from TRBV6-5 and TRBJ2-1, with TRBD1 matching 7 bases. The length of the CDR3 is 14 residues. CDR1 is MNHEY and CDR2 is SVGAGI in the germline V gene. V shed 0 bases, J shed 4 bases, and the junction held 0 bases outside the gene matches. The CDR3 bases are TGTGCCAGCAGTTACTCGGACAGGTACAATGAGCAGTTCTTC. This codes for CASSYSDRYNEQFF.

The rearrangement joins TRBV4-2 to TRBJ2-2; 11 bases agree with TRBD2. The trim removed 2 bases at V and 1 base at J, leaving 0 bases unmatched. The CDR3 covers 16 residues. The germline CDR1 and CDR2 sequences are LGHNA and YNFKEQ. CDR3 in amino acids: CASSQTSGRNTGELFF. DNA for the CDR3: TGTGCCAGCAGCCAAACTAGCGGGAGGAACACCGGGGAGCTGTTTTTT.

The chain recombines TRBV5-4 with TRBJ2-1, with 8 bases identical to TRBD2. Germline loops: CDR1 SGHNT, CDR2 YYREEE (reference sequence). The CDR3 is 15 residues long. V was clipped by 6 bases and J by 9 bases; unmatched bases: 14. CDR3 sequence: CASINRTSLTGEQFF. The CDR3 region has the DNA TGTGCCAGCATCAACCGGACTAGCTTGACGGGTGAGCAGTTCTTC.

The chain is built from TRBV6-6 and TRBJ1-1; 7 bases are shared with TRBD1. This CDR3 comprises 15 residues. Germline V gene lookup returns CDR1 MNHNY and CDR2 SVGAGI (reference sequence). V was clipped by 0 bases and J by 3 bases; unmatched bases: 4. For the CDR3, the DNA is TGTGCCAGCAGTTACTCTGGCAGGGGGGACACTGAAGCTTTCTTT. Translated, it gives CASSYSGRGDTEAFF.

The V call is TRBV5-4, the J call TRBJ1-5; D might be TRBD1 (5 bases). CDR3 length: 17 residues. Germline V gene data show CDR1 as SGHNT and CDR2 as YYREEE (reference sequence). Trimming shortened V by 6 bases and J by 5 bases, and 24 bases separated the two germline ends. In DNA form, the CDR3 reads TGTGCCAGCACCCCTTTTTGGGGCAGGCATCAAGATCAGCCCCAGCATTTT. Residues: CASTPFWGRHQDQPQHF.

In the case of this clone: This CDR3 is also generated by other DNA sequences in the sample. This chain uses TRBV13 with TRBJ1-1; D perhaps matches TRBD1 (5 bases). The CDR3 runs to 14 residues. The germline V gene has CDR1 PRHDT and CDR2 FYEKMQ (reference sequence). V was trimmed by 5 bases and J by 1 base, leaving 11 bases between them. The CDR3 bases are TGTGCCAGCAGCCTACTCACAGGGAACACTGAAGCTTTCTTT. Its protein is CASSLLTGNTEAFF.

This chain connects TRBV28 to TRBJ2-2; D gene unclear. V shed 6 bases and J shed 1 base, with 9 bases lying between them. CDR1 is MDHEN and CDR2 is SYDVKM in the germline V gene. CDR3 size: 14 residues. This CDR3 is CASRPRQNTGELFF. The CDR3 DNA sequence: TGTGCCAGCAGACCGAGACAGAACACCGGGGAGCTGTTTTTT.

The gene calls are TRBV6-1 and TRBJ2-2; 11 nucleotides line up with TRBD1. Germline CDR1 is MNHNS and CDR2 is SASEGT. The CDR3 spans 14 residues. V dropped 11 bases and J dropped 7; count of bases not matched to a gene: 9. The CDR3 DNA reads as TGTGCCGCTAGGACAGGGGGCGCAGGCGGGGAGCTGTTTTTT. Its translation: CAARTGGAGGELFF.

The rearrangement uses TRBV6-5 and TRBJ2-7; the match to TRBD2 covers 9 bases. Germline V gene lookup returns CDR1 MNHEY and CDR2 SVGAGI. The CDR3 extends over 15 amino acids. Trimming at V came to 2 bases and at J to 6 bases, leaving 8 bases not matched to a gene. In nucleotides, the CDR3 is TGTGCCAGCAGTTACAGCTTAGCGGGAGCTGGCGAGCAGTACTTC. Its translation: CASSYSLAGAGEQYF.